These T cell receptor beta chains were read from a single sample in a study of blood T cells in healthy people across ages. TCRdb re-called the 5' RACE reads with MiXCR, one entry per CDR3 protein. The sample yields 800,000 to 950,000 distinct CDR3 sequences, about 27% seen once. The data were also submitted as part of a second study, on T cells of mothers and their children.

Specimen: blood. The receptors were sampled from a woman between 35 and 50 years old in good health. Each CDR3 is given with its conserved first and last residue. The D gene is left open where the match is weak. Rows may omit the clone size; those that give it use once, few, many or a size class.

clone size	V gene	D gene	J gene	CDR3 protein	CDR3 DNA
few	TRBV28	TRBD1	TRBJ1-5	CASSFPGTGGQPQHF	TGTGCCAGCAGTTTTCCCGGGACAGGGGGTCAGCCCCAGCATTTT
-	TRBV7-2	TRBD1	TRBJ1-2	CASSLLDRRIYGYTF	TGTGCCAGCAGCTTATTGGACAGGAGAATCTATGGCTACACCTTC
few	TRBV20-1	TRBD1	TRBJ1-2	CSARDPVQGPSANYGYTF	TGCAGTGCTAGAGATCCGGTACAGGGGCCGTCGGCCAACTATGGCTACACCTTC
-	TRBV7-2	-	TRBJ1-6	CASSSPFNSGDSPLHF	TGTGCCAGCAGCTCGCCTTTCAACTCAGGGGATTCACCCCTCCACTTT
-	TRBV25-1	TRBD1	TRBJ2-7	CASRATGTGSYEQYF	TGTGCCAGCAGGGCAACCGGGACAGGGTCCTACGAGCAGTACTTC
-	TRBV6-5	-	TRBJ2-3	CASSYSQVTDTQYF	TGTGCCAGCAGTTACTCACAGGTCACAGATACGCAGTATTTT
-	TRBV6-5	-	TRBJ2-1	CASSYEEGAFSYNEQFF	TGTGCCAGCAGTTACGAGGAGGGGGCTTTCTCCTACAATGAGCAGTTCTTC
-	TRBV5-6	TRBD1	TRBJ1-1	CASRGRTGINTEAFF	TGTGCCAGCAGGGGGAGGACAGGGATCAACACTGAAGCTTTCTTT
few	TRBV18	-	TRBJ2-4	CASSRAGGPSYKQYF	TGTGCCAGCTCACGTGCAGGGGGGCCCTCCTACAAGCAGTACTTC
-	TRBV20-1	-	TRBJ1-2	CSAARTGGSYGYTF	TGCAGTGCTGCCCGTACGGGGGGTAGTTATGGCTACACCTTC
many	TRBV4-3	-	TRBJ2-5	CASSQDLRETQYF	TGCGCCAGCAGCCAAGATTTAAGGGAGACCCAGTACTTC
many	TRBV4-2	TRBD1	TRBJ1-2	CASSQEANRGLAGGYTF	TGTGCCAGCAGCCAAGAAGCCAACAGGGGGCTCGCGGGAGGCTACACCTTC
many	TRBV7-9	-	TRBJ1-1	CASSRDGDLNTEAFF	TGTGCCAGCAGCCGGGACGGAGACTTGAACACTGAAGCTTTCTTT
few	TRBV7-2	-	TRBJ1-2	CASGPDRQYGYTF	TGTGCCAGCGGCCCTGACAGGCAGTATGGCTACACCTTC
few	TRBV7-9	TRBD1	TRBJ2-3	CASSLVMRTGTADTQYF	TGTGCCAGCAGCTTAGTTATGCGGACAGGGACGGCAGATACGCAGTATTTT
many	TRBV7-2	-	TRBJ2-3	CASSPSPTSTDTQYF	TGTGCCAGCAGCCCCAGCCCGACCAGCACAGATACGCAGTATTTT
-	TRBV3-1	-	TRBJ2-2	CASSQGLPTGELFF	TGTGCCAGCAGCCAAGGGCTTCCCACCGGGGAGCTGTTTTTT
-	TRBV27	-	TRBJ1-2	CASSHFPTDGNYGYTF	TGTGCCAGCAGCCATTTTCCCACCGACGGGAACTATGGCTACACCTTC
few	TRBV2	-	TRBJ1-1	CASNRNTEAFF	TGTGCCAGCAACAGGAACACTGAAGCTTTCTTT
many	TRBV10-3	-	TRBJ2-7	CAISGDGYEQYF	TGTGCCATCAGTGGGGACGGATACGAGCAGTACTTC
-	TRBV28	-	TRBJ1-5	CASSFGQLLNQPQHF	TGTGCCAGCAGTTTCGGACAGTTACTAAATCAGCCCCAGCATTTT
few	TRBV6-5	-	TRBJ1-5	CASSYSGTSNQPQHF	TGTGCCAGCAGTTACTCAGGGACAAGCAATCAGCCCCAGCATTTT
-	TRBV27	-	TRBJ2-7	CASSLQLGGYEQYF	TGTGCCAGCAGTCTTCAATTGGGCGGCTACGAGCAGTACTTC
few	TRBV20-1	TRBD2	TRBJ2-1	CSASTSGAAEQFF	TGCAGTGCCTCGACTAGCGGGGCCGCTGAGCAGTTCTTC
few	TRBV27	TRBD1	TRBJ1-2	CASSLKGQASNYGYTF	TGTGCCAGCAGTCTCAAGGGACAGGCTTCTAACTATGGCTACACCTTC
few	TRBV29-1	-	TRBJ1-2	CSVDVTAPANYGYTF	TGCAGCGTTGACGTAACAGCCCCAGCTAACTATGGCTACACCTTC
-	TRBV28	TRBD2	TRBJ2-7	CASSVIAGGHFEQYF	TGTGCCAGCAGCGTGATCGCGGGGGGGCATTTCGAGCAGTACTTC
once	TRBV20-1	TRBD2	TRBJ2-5	CSARLASETQYF	TGCAGTGCCAGACTAGCGAGTGAGACCCAGTACTTC
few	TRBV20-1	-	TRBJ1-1	CSASYGGYEFTEAFF	TGCAGTGCTAGTTATGGAGGTTATGAATTCACTGAAGCTTTCTTT
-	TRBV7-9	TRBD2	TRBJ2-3	CASSRPGGQYF	TGTGCCAGCAGCCGCCCGGGGGGGCAGTATTTT
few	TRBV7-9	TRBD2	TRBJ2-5	CASLLAGGRLETQYF	TGTGCCAGCCTACTAGCGGGGGGTCGGCTAGAGACCCAGTACTTC
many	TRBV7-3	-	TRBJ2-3	CASSSTLADTQYF	TGTGCCAGCAGCTCCACTTTAGCCGATACGCAGTATTTT
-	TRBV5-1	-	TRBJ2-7	CASSTGQKFYEQYF	TGCGCCAGCAGCACTGGACAGAAGTTCTACGAGCAGTACTTC
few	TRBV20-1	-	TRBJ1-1	CSASSRSKAFF	TGCAGTGCTAGTTCCAGGAGCAAAGCTTTCTTT
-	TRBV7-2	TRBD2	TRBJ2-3	CASSPRGLAGGGLTDTQYF	TGTGCCAGCAGCCCCCGGGGGCTAGCGGGGGGCGGACTCACAGATACGCAGTATTTT
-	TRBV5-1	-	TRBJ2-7	CASSPGTGQTYEQYF	TGCGCCAGCAGCCCGGGAACTGGACAGACCTACGAGCAGTACTTC
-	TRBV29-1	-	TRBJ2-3	CSVEAPSTDTQYF	TGCAGCGTTGAAGCACCTAGCACAGATACGCAGTATTTT
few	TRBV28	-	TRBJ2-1	CASKLSTDEQFF	TGTGCCAGCAAACTTTCAACCGATGAGCAGTTCTTC
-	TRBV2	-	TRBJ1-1	CASSENWGTGAFF	TGTGCCAGTAGTGAAAATTGGGGCACTGGAGCTTTCTTT
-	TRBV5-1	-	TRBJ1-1	CASSVGSSTEAFF	TGCGCCAGCAGCGTGGGGTCGTCCACTGAAGCTTTCTTT
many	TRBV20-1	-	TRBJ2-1	CSARDPIGTTNEQFF	TGCAGTGCTAGAGATCCCATAGGTACCACCAATGAGCAGTTCTTC
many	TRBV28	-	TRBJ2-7	CASSLVYHEQYF	TGTGCCAGCAGTTTAGTTTACCACGAGCAGTACTTC
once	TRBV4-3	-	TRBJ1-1	CASSQGRRGTEAFF	TGCGCCAGCAGCCAAGGTCGCAGGGGAACAGAAGCTTTCTTT
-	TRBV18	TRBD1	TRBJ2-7	CASSPRDRGANEQYF	TGTGCCAGCTCACCAAGGGACAGGGGAGCAAACGAGCAGTACTTC
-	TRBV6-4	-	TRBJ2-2	CASSDLAGGLFF	TGTGCCAGCAGTGACTTGGCCGGGGGGCTGTTTTTT
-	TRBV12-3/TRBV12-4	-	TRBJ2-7	CATGALNEQYF	TGTGCCACGGGGGCGCTTAACGAGCAGTACTTC
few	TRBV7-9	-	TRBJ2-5	CASSTGLFVQETQYF	TGTGCCAGCAGTACGGGCCTGTTTGTCCAAGAGACCCAGTACTTC
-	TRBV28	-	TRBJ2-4	CASSLGAAGTWEQYF	TGTGCCAGCAGTTTAGGGGCGGCGGGGACCTGGGAGCAGTACTTC
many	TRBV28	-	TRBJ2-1	CASRRGGPYNEQFF	TGTGCCAGCCGCAGGGGAGGGCCCTACAATGAGCAGTTCTTC
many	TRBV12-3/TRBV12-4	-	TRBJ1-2	CASYRGNGYTF	TGTGCCAGCTATCGAGGGAACGGCTACACCTTC
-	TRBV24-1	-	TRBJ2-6	CATSAQSGAGANVLTF	TGTGCCACCAGTGCCCAGTCAGGGGCTGGGGCCAACGTCCTGACTTTC
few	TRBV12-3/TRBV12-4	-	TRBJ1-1	CASSLALGAGGVAEAFF	TGTGCCAGCAGTTTAGCGCTTGGGGCCGGAGGGGTCGCTGAAGCTTTCTTT
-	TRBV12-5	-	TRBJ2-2	CASGLGGAQAGELFF	TGTGCTAGTGGTTTGGGGGGGGCGCAGGCCGGGGAGCTGTTTTTT